The source of this T cell receptor beta chain is a study of tumor-infiltrating lymphocytes in primary liver carcinoma. This CDR3 is 15 amino acids long. With 2 bases removed from V and 0 bases from J, the gap between germline ends came to 7 bases. Germline V gives CDR1 MNHNY, CDR2 SVGAGI (reference sequence). Making TCR beta cDNA involved roughly 0.55 ug total RNA and a constant-region primer. Sequencing libraries for TCR beta derived from three nested multiplex PCR rounds that used slightly modified ARM-PCR. A C-beta reverse primer was combined with TRBV1-TRBV30 forward primers in the first two PCR rounds, and each round had approximately 9 cycles. TCRdb used MiXCR to reprocess the multiplex PCR reads, holding one entry per CDR3 protein. In the table there are approximately 320,000 distinct CDR3 sequences, about 50% of which are singletons. Researchers drew blood RNA from unsorted whole blood and extracted germline DNA as well.

Sample: peripheral blood. The clonotype comes from a woman in her twenties or thirties with primary liver carcinoma and hepatitis B virus infection. The rearrangement links TRBV6-6 to TRBJ2-2; D ambiguous. CDR3 nucleotide sequence: TGTGCCAGCAGTTACGGGCAGCCGAACACCGGGGAGCTGTTTTTT. This encodes CASSYGQPNTGELFF.